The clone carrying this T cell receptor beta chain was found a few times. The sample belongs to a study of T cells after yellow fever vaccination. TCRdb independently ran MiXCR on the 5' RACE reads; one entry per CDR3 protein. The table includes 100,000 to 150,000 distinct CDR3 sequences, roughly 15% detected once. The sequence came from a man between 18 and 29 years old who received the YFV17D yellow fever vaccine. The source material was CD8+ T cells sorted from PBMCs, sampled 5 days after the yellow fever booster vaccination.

The CDR3 bases are TGTGCCAGCAGCCGAGCGGACAGATACCAAGAGACCCAGTACTTC. Residues: CASSRADRYQETQYF. The chain uses TRBV11-2 and TRBJ2-5, with D possibly being TRBD1 (6 bases). Germline CDR1 reads SGHAT; CDR2 reads FQNNGV. The CDR3 spans 15 residues. V lost 5 bases to trimming and J lost 0 bases, with 13 bases between them.